This T cell receptor (beta chain) is from a study of T cell responses to AZD1222 COVID-19 vaccine. This clone was counted only a few times. The repertoire was sequenced with immunoSEQ multiplex PCR; TCRdb's copy has only in-frame clones and lacks some. The sample contains 83,000 or so clones, about 82% of which appear only once. V gave up 1 base and J gave up 9 bases, with 20 bases separating them. This CDR3 comprises 16 residues. Looked up from germline, CDR1 is SGHTA and CDR2 is FQGNSA. V and J are TRBV7-2 and TRBJ2-3; D may be TRBD1 (6 bases). The clonotype originates from an adult in good health. The sample was peripheral blood, taken on day 0 of AZD1222 vaccination. CDR3 residues: CASSLVFHSTGGTQYF. In nucleotides, the CDR3 is TGTGCCAGCAGCTTAGTCTTTCACTCCACTGGGGGCACGCAGTATTTT.